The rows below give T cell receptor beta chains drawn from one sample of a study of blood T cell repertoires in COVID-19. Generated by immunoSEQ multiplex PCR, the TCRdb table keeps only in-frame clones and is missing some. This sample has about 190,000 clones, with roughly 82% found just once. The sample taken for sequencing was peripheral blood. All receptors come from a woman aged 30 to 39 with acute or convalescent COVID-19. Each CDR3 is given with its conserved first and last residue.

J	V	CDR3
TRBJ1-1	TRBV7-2	CASSKVGGRNTEAFF
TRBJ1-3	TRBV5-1	CASSLVSGVSSGNTIYF
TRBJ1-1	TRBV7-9	CASSYRGNTEAFF
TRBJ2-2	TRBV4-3	CASSQTWGGATGELFF
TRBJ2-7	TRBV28	CASSLSAGGYEQYF
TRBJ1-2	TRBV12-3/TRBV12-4	CASTQGDGYTF
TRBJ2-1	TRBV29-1	CSVEGDSSYNEQFF
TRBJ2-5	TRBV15	CATSGPTGGEETQYF
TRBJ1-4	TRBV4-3	CASSQDSREKLFF
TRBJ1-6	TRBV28	CASRSRDRGNSPLHF
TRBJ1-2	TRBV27	CASSTGGNYGYTF
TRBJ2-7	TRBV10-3	CAISESMEGAHEQYF
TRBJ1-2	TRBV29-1	CSVEQGYGYTF
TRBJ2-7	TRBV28	CASTSYSGGTRYEQYF
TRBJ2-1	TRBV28	CASSLGAGNANEQFF
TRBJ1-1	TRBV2	CASSERGFMNTEAFF
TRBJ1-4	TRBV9	CASSPRTVPNEKLFF
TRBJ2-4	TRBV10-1	CASSLLGGGAKNIQYF
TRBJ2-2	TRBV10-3	CAISSIDRGNTGELFF
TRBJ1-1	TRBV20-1	CSAAVIYEAFF